In this sample, the clone carrying this TCR beta chain turned up a few times. This sample stems from a study of T-cell memory formation after mild COVID-19. 5'RACE primed from the constant segment yielded TCR alpha and TCR beta cDNA libraries bearing sample barcodes and UMIs. One entry per CDR3 protein, called by TCRdb with MiXCR from the 5' RACE reads. The table includes about 210,000 distinct CDR3 sequences, approximately 10% detected once. Germline values: CDR1 KGHDR, CDR2 SFDVKD. V dropped 0 bases and J dropped 2; count of bases not matched to a gene: 3. CDR3 length: 16 residues. What was sequenced was PBMCs or a T cell subset sorted from them (not recorded which). This rearrangement joins TRBV24-1 to TRBJ1-3, with TRBD1 identical over 7 bases. The origin of this receptor is a man between 18 and 35 years old who had mild COVID-19 (a few samples of this study predate the infection). Cell type and time point are not known. The CDR3 here is CATSDLNRGAGNTIYF. The CDR3, as DNA: TGTGCCACCAGTGATTTGAACAGGGGAGCTGGAAACACCATATATTTT.